The 14 T cell receptor beta chains below were found in one sample sequenced in a study of blood T cell repertoires in COVID-19. Clones were sequenced by immunoSEQ multiplex PCR, and TCRdb holds only the in-frame ones, with some missing. The sample has about 250,000 clones, approximately 84% seen once. The source material was peripheral blood. Receptor source: a man aged 45 to 65 with active or convalescent COVID-19.

The rearrangement links TRBV6-6 to TRBJ1-5, with TRBD1 as a possible D gene (6 bases). CDR3 size: 13 residues. V lost 6 bases and J lost 4, with 10 bases in between. The germline V gene encodes CDR1 MNHNY and CDR2 SVGAGI (reference sequence). The CDR3 nucleotides are TGTGCCAGCAGCATACAGGGAAATCAGCCCCAGCATTTT. It is translated as CASSIQGNQPQHF.

The rearrangement joins TRBV12-5 to TRBJ1-2; D is unresolved. CDR3 length: 14 residues. From germline, CDR1 is LGHNT and CDR2 FRNRAP. Deletions cut 1 base from V and 8 bases from J, with 14 bases between. DNA of the CDR3: TGTGCTAGTGGTTTGGGAGGCCCCGGGGAGGGCTACACCTTC. Its translation is CASGLGGPGEGYTF.

In the case of this clone: The same CDR3 arises from other DNA sequences in this sample as well. This sequence joins TRBV28 and TRBJ1-1, with D perhaps TRBD1 (5 bases). Trimming took off 2 bases at V and 0 bases at J, with 7 bases between the two ends. Per the germline V gene, CDR1 is MDHEN and CDR2 is SYDVKM. CDR3 length: 14 amino acids. The CDR3 DNA follows: TGTGCCAGCAGTTTAATCAGGGTGAACACTGAAGCTTTCTTT. Translating it yields CASSLIRVNTEAFF.

The chain joins TRBV28 to TRBJ2-5, with a tentative D call TRBD1 (6 bases). Germline-derived CDR1 and CDR2 are MDHEN and SYDVKM. This CDR3 comprises 14 residues. The V end lost 4 bases, the J end lost 5 bases, and 14 bases lay between the germline ends. The chain's CDR3 is CASSSPQGHETQYF. CDR3 nucleotides: TGTGCCAGCAGTTCCCCACAGGGCCACGAGACCCAGTACTTC.

The chain is built from TRBV27 and TRBJ1-2; maybe TRBD1 (6 bases). The CDR3 runs 11 residues. With 6 bases removed from V and 8 bases from J, the gap between germline ends came to 10 bases. CDR1 is MNHEY, CDR2 SMNVEV, per germline (reference sequence). CDR3 in amino acids: CASSPGQGYTF. The CDR3 DNA is TGTGCCAGCAGCCCCGGACAGGGCTACACCTTC.

The chain employs TRBV9 and TRBJ2-5; 7 nucleotides match TRBD1. The length of the CDR3 is 15 residues. Looked up from germline, CDR1 is SGDLS and CDR2 is YYNGEE. J lost 2 bases, V lost 0 bases, and 4 bases had no gene match. In DNA, the CDR3 is TGTGCCAGCAGCGTAGACGGACAGGAACAAGAGACCCAGTACTTC. Its protein is CASSVDGQEQETQYF.

V is TRBV5-6 and J is TRBJ2-5, with unresolved D. This CDR3 is 13 amino acids long. The germline V and J ends were trimmed by 3 bases and 1 base, with 7 bases remaining between them. The germline gives CDR1 SGHDT, CDR2 YYEEEE. The CDR3 region is CASSYTFQETQYF. CDR3 nucleotides: TGTGCCAGCAGCTACACCTTCCAAGAGACCCAGTACTTC.

This chain connects TRBV6-4 to TRBJ1-2; D may be TRBD1 (5 bases). This CDR3 comprises 13 residues. CDR1 is MRHNA, CDR2 SNTAGT, per germline. V was pared by 2 bases and J by 8 bases, with 12 bases between. CDR3: CASSDGRVGGYTF. For the CDR3, the DNA is TGTGCCAGCAGTGACGGCAGGGTGGGAGGCTACACCTTC.

CDR3 sequence reads: CASSVGRGNYNEQFF. Here the CDR3 DNA reads TGTGCCAGCAGCGTAGGAAGGGGGAACTACAATGAGCAGTTCTTC. The V and J genes are TRBV9 and TRBJ2-1; possible D gene TRBD1, 6 bases. With 0 bases removed from V and 3 bases from J, the gap between germline ends came to 10 bases. This CDR3 is 15 amino acids long. Germline V gene sequence: CDR1 SGDLS, CDR2 YYNGEE. Drawing the rest from reference TRBV9 and TRBJ2-1, the complete variable domain is DSGVTQTPKHLITATGQRVTLRCSPRSGDLSVYWYQQSLDQGLQFLIQYYNGEERAKGNILERFSAQQFPDLHSELNLSSLELGDSALYFCASSVGRGNYNEQFFGPGTRLTVL.

The CDR3 here is CASSPPQISEQYF. DNA of the CDR3: TGTGCCAGCTCACCACCACAGATTTCCGAGCAGTACTTC. This chain uses TRBV18 with TRBJ2-7, with D unclear. This CDR3 has 13 amino acids. Trimming left V 0 bases short and J 6 bases short, with 9 bases between. The germline V gene encodes CDR1 KGHSH and CDR2 LQKENI.

This clone was recorded once. The chain uses TRBV7-9 and TRBJ2-1, with TRBD2 matching over 13 bases. Germline CDR1 is SEHNR and CDR2 is FQNEAQ (reference sequence). The V and J ends lost 4 bases and 10 bases, in that order; junction bases with no gene match: 10. This CDR3 is built from 16 residues. CDR3 bases: TGTGCCAGCAGCTCGGTACTAGCGGGGGGGTCTAGGGAGCAGTTCTTC. Its translation: CASSSVLAGGSREQFF. The full variable domain, completed using reference TRBV7-9 and TRBJ2-1, is DTGVSQNPRHKITKRGQNVTFRCDPISEHNRLYWYRQTLGQGPEFLTYFQNEAQLEKSRLLSDRFSAERPKGSFSTLEIQRTEQGDSAMYLCASSSVLAGGSREQFFGPGTRLTVL.

The table lists this clone with a count of one. The chain links TRBV7-9 to TRBJ2-3; D is possibly TRBD1 (6 bases). Trimming left V 0 bases short and J 5 bases short, with 15 bases between. CDR1 and CDR2 from the germline V gene are SEHNR and FQNEAQ (reference sequence). The CDR3 sequence is 16 residues long. The CDR3 DNA follows: TGTGCCAGCAGCTTAGCGCAAGGGGGTATTAGAGATACGCAGTATTTT. Translation gives CASSLAQGGIRDTQYF.

This clone was seen a handful of times. This sequence joins TRBV11-2 and TRBJ2-7; 9 bases agree with TRBD2. The CDR3 covers 17 residues. Germline values: CDR1 SGHAT, CDR2 FQNNGV. V dropped 1 base and J dropped 4; count of bases not matched to a gene: 11. CDR3 bases: TGTGCCAGCAGCTTAGTTCCCGCGGGGGGGCCCCAGTACGAGCAGTACTTC. This codes for CASSLVPAGGPQYEQYF.

This clone was detected once. V gene TRBV3-1 (or the pseudogene TRBV3-2) combines with J gene TRBJ1-6; maybe TRBD1 (6 bases). Germline CDR1 is LGHDT and CDR2 is YNNKEL (reference sequence). The CDR3 totals 15 residues. The V gene lost 5 bases and the J gene lost 9 bases, with 17 bases spanning the gap. DNA of the CDR3: TGTGCCAGCAGCGCTGCATCAGGGGAGGGTTCACCCCTCCACTTT. Amino acids: CASSAASGEGSPLHF.